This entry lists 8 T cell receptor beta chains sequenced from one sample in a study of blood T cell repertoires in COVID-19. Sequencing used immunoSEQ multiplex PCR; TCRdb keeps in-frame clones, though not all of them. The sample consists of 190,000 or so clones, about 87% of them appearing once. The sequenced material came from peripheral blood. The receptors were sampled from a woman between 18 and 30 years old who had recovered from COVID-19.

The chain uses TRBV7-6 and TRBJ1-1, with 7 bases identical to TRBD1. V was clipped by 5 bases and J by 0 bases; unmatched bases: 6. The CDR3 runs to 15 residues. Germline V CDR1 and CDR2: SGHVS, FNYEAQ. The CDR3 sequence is CASSQPTGVNTEAFF. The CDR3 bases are TGTGCCAGCAGCCAACCTACAGGGGTGAACACTGAAGCTTTCTTT.

CDR3 sequence (DNA): TGCGCCAGCAGTTCGGGAGGGGGCGAGACCCAGTACTTC. Protein product: CASSSGGGETQYF. The gene calls are TRBV5-1 and TRBJ2-5; possible D gene TRBD2, 8 bases. Trimming stripped 5 bases from V and 5 bases from J, with 13 bases between. Germline-derived CDR1 and CDR2 are SGHRS and YFSETQ. The CDR3 runs 13 residues.

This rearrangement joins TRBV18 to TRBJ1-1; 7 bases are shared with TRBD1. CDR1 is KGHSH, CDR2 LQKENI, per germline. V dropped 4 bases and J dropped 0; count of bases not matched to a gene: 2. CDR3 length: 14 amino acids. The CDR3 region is CASSLDRVNTEAFF. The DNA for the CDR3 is TGTGCCAGCTCACTCGACAGGGTGAACACTGAAGCTTTCTTT.

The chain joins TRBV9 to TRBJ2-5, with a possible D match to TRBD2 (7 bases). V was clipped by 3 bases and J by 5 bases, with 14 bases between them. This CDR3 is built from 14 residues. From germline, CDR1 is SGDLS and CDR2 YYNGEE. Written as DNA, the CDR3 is TGTGCCAGCAGCGAACGGGGGGCCGGGGAGACCCAGTACTTC. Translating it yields CASSERGAGETQYF.

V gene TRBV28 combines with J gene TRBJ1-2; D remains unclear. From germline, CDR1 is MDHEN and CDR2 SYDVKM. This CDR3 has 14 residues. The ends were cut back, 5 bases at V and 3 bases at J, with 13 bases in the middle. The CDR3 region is CASSPAPGDYGYTF. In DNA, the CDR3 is TGTGCCAGCAGTCCAGCACCCGGGGACTATGGCTACACCTTC.

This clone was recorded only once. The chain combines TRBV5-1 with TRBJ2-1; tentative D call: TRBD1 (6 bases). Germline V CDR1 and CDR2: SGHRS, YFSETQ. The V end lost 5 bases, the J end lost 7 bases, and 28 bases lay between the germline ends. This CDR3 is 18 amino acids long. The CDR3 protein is CASSSDSQFRRLRNEQFF. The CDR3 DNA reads TGCGCCAGCAGTTCGGACAGTCAGTTTCGGCGGCTCAGGAATGAGCAGTTCTTC.

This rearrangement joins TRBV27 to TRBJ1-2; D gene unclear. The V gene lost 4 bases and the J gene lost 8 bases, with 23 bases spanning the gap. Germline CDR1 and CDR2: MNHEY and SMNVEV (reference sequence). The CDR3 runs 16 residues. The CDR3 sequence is CASSSGGEAAYPGYTF. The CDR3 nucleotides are TGTGCCAGCAGTTCGGGCGGGGAGGCGGCTTATCCGGGCTACACCTTC.

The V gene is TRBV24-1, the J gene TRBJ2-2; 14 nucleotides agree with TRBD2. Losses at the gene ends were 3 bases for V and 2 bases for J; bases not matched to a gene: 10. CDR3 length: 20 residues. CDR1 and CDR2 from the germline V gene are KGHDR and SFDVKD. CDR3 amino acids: CATSDVPGTSGSKNTGELFF. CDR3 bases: TGTGCCACCAGTGATGTCCCCGGGACTAGCGGGAGTAAAAACACCGGGGAGCTGTTTTTT.